This passage covers 10 T cell receptor beta chains from one sample sequenced in a study of blood T cell repertoires in COVID-19. Repertoires were generated with immunoSEQ multiplex PCR, while TCRdb's copy carries only in-frame clones and drops some. The data hold fewer than 300,000 clones, with 75% to 90% observed a single time. The sequencing input was peripheral blood. These receptor sequences come from a woman in her fifties or sixties with COVID-19, enrolled during active disease.

The table lists this clone with a count of one. The rearrangement links TRBV12-3 or TRBV12-4 to TRBJ1-2; D unresolved. Trimming shortened V by 6 bases and J by 5 bases, and 13 bases separated the two germline ends. This CDR3 is 13 amino acids long. CDR3 loop: CASSPQITYGYTF. For the CDR3, the DNA is TGTGCCAGCAGCCCACAGATTACTTATGGCTACACCTTC.

The DNA of the CDR3 is TGCGCCAGCAGCTTGGCCGGGAACACCGGGGAGCTGTTTTTT. Protein sequence: CASSLAGNTGELFF. The genes are TRBV5-1 and TRBJ2-2; D unclear. Germline lookup yields CDR1 SGHRS and CDR2 YFSETQ. V was pared by 0 bases and J by 1 base, with 4 bases between. CDR3 length: 14 amino acids.

The gene calls are TRBV5-1 and TRBJ1-5; TRBD1 aligns across 9 bases. The germline CDR1 and CDR2 sequences are SGHRS and YFSETQ. The V and J ends lost 1 base and 5 bases, in that order; junction bases with no gene match: 1. The CDR3 totals 14 residues. The CDR3 region has the DNA TGCGCCAGCAGCTTGAGGACAGGGGATCAGCCCCAGCATTTT. As protein: CASSLRTGDQPQHF.

The chain links TRBV2 to TRBJ1-4; D may be TRBD1 (5 bases). V lost 6 bases and J lost 4, with 15 bases in between. The CDR3 runs to 15 residues. The germline V gene has CDR1 SNHLY and CDR2 FYNNEI. CDR3 region: CASRDKGRDNEKLFF. CDR3 DNA sequence: TGTGCCAGCAGGGACAAAGGGCGAGATAATGAAAAACTGTTTTTT.

The chain combines TRBV10-2 with TRBJ2-2; 10 nucleotides agree with TRBD2. Germline V gives CDR1 WSHSY, CDR2 SAAADI. The CDR3 contains 15 residues. With V trimmed by 4 bases and J by 4 bases, 3 bases remained unmatched. CDR3 nucleotides: TGCGCCAGCAGTGGCGTAGCGGGAGGCACCGGGGAGCTGTTTTTT. The encoded protein is CASSGVAGGTGELFF.

This chain uses TRBV4-2 with TRBJ1-2, with D perhaps TRBD1 (5 bases). Germline-derived CDR1 and CDR2 are LGHNA and YNFKEQ. This CDR3 is 16 amino acids long. Trimming removed 0 bases at V and 2 bases at J, with 13 bases between. In DNA form, the CDR3 reads TGTGCCAGCAGCCAAGACTCCCAGGGCGTGAACTATGGCTACACCTTC. Protein product: CASSQDSQGVNYGYTF.

This clone showed up just once. The J gene is TRBJ1-1, the V gene TRBV7-3; the D gene is possibly TRBD1 (5 bases). This CDR3 spans 14 amino acids. Germline assignment: CDR1 SGHTA and CDR2 FQGTGA. V gave up 5 bases and J gave up 3 bases, with 13 bases separating them. For the CDR3, the DNA is TGTGCCAGCAGCCCCTTTGGGGGGTACACTGAAGCTTTCTTT. This sequence encodes CASSPFGGYTEAFF. Full variable domain (missing parts from reference TRBV7-3 and TRBJ1-1): GAGVSQTPSNKVTEKGKYVELRCDPISGHTALYWYRQSLGQGPEFLIYFQGTGAADDSGLPNDRFFAVRPEGSVSTLKIQRTERGDSAVYLCASSPFGGYTEAFFGQGTRLTVV.

V usage is TRBV5-4 and J usage is TRBJ2-1, with 11 bases that match TRBD2. V was pared by 2 bases and J by 0 bases, with 4 bases of the junction left unmatched. Per the germline V gene, CDR1 is SGHNT and CDR2 is YYREEE (reference sequence). The CDR3 length is 17 residues. CDR3 loop: CASSFPGTSGSYNEQFF. CDR3 sequence (DNA): TGTGCCAGCAGCTTTCCTGGGACTAGCGGCTCCTACAATGAGCAGTTCTTC.

In this sample, this clone turned up once. CDR3 region: CASSTGRGYEQYF. For the CDR3, the DNA is TGTGCCAGTAGTACCGGGAGAGGGTACGAGCAGTACTTC. The genes are TRBV19 and TRBJ2-7; TRBD2 is a possible D gene (6 bases). The length of the CDR3 is 13 residues. The V gene's germline CDR1 is LNHDA and CDR2 SQIVND (reference sequence). Deletions cut 4 bases from V and 4 bases from J, with 11 bases between.

The chain links TRBV5-1 to TRBJ2-7, with 7 bases aligning to TRBD1. The V gene's germline CDR1 is SGHRS and CDR2 YFSETQ. This CDR3 is built from 13 residues. V lost 4 bases and J lost 3; bases outside the gene matches: 4. The DNA of the CDR3 is TGCGCCAGCAGCGGGGACAGTTACTACGAGCAGTACTTC. Amino acid sequence: CASSGDSYYEQYF.